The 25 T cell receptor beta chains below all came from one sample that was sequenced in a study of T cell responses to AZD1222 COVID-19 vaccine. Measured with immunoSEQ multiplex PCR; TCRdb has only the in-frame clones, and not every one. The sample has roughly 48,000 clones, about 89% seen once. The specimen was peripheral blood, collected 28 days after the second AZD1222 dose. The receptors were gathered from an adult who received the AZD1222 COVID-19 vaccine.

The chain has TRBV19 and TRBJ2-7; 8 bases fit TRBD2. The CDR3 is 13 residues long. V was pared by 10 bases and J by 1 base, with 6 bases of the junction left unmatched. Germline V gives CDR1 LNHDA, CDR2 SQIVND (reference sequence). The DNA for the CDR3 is TGTGCCACCCAGCAGCGGGGGTCCTACGAGCAGTACTTC. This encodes CATQQRGSYEQYF.

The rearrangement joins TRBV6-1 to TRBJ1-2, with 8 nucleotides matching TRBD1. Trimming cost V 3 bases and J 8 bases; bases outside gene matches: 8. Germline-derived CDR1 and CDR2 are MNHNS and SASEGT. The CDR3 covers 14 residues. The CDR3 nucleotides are TGTGCCAGCAGTGACCAGCAGGGGGCTGGAGGCTACACCTTC. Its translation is CASSDQQGAGGYTF.

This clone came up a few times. Written as DNA, the CDR3 is TGTGCCAGCAGCTTAGCATCTCGCGGGAGTATGTCCGAGCAGTACTTC. It codes for CASSLASRGSMSEQYF. The chain employs TRBV7-2 and TRBJ2-7; TRBD2 aligns across 7 bases. Germline lookup yields CDR1 SGHTA and CDR2 FQGNSA. J lost 6 bases, V lost 0 bases, and 11 bases had no gene match. The CDR3 runs 16 residues.

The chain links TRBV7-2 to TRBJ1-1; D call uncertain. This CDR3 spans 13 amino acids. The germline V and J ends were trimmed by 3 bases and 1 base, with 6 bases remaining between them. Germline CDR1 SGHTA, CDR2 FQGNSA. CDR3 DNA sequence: TGTGCCAGCAGCTTCGGGGAGAACACTGAAGCTTTCTTT. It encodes CASSFGENTEAFF.

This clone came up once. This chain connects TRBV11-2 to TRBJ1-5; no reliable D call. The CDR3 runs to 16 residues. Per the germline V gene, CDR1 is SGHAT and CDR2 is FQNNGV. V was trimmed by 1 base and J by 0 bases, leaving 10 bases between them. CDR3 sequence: CASSLGAGYSNQPQHF. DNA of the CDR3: TGTGCCAGCAGCTTAGGGGCAGGATATAGCAATCAGCCCCAGCATTTT.

The CDR3 spells CATNSEGLSEKLFF. CDR3 nucleotide sequence: TGTGCCACCAATAGCGAGGGGCTGTCTGAAAAACTGTTTTTT. The chain employs TRBV10-3 and TRBJ1-4; D may be TRBD1 (5 bases). V gave up 10 bases and J gave up 7 bases, with 19 bases separating them. The germline V gene encodes CDR1 ENHRY and CDR2 SYGVKD. The CDR3 contains 14 residues.

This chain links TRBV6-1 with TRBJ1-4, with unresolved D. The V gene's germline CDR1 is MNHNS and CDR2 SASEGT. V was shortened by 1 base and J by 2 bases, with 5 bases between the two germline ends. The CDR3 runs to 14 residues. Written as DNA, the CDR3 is TGTGCCAGCAGTGAAGGGCGGACTAATGAAAAACTGTTTTTT. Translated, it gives CASSEGRTNEKLFF.

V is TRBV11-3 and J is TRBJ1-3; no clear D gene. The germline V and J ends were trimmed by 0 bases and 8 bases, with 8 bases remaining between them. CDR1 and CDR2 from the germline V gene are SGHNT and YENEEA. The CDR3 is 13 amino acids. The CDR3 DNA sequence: TGTGCCAGCAGCTTAGATCGAAGGGACACCATATATTTT. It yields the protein CASSLDRRDTIYF. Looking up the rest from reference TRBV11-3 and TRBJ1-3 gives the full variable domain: EAGVVQSPRYKIIEKKQPVAFWCNPISGHNTLYWYLQNLGQGPELLIRYENEEAVDDSQLPKDRFSAERLKGVDSTLKIQPAELGDSAVYLCASSLDRRDTIYFGEGSWLTVV.

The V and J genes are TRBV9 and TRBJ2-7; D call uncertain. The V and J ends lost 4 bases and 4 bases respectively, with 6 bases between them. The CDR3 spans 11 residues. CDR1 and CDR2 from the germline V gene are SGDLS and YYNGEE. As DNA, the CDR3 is TGTGCCAGCAGCCGAGGATACGAGCAGTACTTC. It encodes CASSRGYEQYF.

For the CDR3, the DNA is TGCAGCGTTGAACAGACGAACACTGAAGCTTTCTTT. Translating gives CSVEQTNTEAFF. The genes are TRBV29-1 and TRBJ1-1; no clear D. The germline V gene has CDR1 SQVTM and CDR2 ANQGSEA. The length of the CDR3 is 12 residues. V was shortened by 2 bases and J by 1 base, with 5 bases between the two germline ends.

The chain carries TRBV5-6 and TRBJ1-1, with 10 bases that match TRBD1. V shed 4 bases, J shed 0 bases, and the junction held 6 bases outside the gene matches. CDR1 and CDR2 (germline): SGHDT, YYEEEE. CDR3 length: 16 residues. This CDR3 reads CASSLDRGTMNTEAFF. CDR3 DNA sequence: TGTGCCAGCAGCCTGGACAGGGGGACGATGAACACTGAAGCTTTCTTT.

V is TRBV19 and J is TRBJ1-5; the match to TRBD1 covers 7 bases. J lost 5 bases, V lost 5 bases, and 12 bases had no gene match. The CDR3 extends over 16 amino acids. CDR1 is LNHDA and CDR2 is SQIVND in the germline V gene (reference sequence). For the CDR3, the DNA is TGTGCCAGTAGTGCGGATTGGACAGGTTCTTATCAGCCCCAGCATTTT. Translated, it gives CASSADWTGSYQPQHF. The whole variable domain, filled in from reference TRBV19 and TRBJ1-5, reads DGGITQSPKYLFRKEGQNVTLSCEQNLNHDAMYWYRQDPGQGLRLIYYSQIVNDFQKGDIAEGYSVSREKKESFPLTVTSAQKNPTAFYLCASSADWTGSYQPQHFGDGTRLSIL.

The CDR3 region is CASKPVRRNEQFF. The CDR3 region has the DNA TGTGCCAGCAAACCCGTCAGGCGGAATGAGCAGTTCTTC. The chain uses TRBV27 and TRBJ2-1; D not resolved. V lost 7 bases, J lost 7 bases, and 14 bases lay in between. CDR3 length equals 13 residues. The germline CDR1 and CDR2 sequences are MNHEY and SMNVEV (reference sequence).

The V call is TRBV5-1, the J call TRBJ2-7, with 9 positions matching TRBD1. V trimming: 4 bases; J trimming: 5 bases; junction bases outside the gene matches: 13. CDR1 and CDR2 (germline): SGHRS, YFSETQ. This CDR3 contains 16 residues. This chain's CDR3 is CASSRGQGSLPHEQYF. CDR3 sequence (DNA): TGCGCCAGCAGCCGAGGACAGGGGTCCCTCCCCCACGAGCAGTACTTC. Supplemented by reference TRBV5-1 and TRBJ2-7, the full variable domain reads KAGVTQTPRYLIKTRGQQVTLSCSPISGHRSVSWYQQTPGQGLQFLFEYFSETQRNKGNFPGRFSGRQFSNSRSEMNVSTLELGDSALYLCASSRGQGSLPHEQYFGPGTRLTVT.

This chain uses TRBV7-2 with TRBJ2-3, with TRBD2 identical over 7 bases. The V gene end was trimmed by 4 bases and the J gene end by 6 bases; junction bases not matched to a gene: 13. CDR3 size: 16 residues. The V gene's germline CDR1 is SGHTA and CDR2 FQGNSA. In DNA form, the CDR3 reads TGTGCCAGCAGCTCGAGGACTAGTCAGGTTCTGGATACGCAGTATTTT. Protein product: CASSSRTSQVLDTQYF.

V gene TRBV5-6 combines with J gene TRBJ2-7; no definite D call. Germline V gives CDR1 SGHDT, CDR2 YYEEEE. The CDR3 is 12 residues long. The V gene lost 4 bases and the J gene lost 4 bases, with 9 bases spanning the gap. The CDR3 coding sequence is TGTGCCAGCAGCGTCGACAAGTACGAGCAGTACTTC. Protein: CASSVDKYEQYF.

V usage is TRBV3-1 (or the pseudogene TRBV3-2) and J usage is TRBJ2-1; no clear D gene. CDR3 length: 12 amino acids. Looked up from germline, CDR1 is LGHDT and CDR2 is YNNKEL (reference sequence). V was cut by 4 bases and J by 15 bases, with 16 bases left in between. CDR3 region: CASSLGQKLAFF. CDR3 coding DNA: TGTGCCAGCAGCCTGGGCCAAAAATTGGCGTTCTTC.

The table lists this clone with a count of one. This chain's CDR3 is CASRGHRGFYGYTF. Written as DNA, the CDR3 is TGTGCCAGCCGTGGCCACAGGGGATTCTATGGCTACACCTTC. This chain links TRBV25-1 with TRBJ1-2, with 7 bases identical to TRBD1. V was clipped by 8 bases and J by 4 bases; unmatched bases: 10. The CDR3 is made up of 14 amino acids. In germline, CDR1 is MGHDK, CDR2 SYGVNS.

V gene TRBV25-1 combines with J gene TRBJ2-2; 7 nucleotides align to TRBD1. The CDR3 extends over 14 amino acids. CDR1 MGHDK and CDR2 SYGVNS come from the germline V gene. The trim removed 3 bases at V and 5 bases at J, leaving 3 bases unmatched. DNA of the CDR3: TGTGCCAGCAGTGAGGCAGGGGGTACCGGGGAGCTGTTTTTT. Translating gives CASSEAGGTGELFF.

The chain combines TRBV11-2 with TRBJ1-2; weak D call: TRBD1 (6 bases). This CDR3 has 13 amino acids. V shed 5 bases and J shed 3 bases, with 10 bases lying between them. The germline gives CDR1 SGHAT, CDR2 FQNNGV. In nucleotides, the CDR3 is TGTGCCAGCAGCAAACAGGGACACTATGGCTACACCTTC. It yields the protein CASSKQGHYGYTF.

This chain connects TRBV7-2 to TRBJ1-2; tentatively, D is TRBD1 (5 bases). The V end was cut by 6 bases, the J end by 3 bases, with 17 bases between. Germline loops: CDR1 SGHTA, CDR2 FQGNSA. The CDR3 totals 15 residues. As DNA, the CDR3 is TGTGCCAGCAGTAGCCTTGGCGGGGACTACTATGGCTACACCTTC. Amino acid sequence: CASSSLGGDYYGYTF.

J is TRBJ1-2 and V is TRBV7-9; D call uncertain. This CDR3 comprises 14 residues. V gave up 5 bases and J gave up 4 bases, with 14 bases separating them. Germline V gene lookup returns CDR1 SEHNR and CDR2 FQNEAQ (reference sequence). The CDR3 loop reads CASSRAGESYGYTF. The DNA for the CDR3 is TGTGCCAGCAGCCGAGCCGGGGAGAGCTATGGCTACACCTTC.

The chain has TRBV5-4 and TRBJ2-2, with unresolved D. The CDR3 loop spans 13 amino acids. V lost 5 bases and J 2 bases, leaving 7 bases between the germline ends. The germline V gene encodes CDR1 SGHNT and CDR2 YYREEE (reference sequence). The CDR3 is CASRWGNTGELFF. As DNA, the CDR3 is TGTGCCAGCAGGTGGGGAAACACCGGGGAGCTGTTTTTT. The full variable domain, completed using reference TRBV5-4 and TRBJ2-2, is ETGVTQSPTHLIKTRGQQVTLRCSSQSGHNTVSWYQQALGQGPQFIFQYYREEENGRGNFPPRFSGLQFPNYSSELNVNALELDDSALYLCASRWGNTGELFFGEGSRLTVL.

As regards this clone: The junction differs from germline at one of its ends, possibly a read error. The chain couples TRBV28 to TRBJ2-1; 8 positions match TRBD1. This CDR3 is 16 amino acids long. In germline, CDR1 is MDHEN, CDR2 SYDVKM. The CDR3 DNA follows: TGTGCCAGCATTCAGGGGGCCCTGAGCTCCTACAATAAGCAGTTCTTC. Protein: CASIQGALSSYNKQFF.

The CDR3 loop is CASSLAPPLEAFF. As DNA, the CDR3 is TGCGCCAGCAGCTTGGCCCCGCCACTTGAAGCTTTCTTT. The rearrangement joins TRBV5-1 to TRBJ1-1; the D is unclear. Trimming removed 0 bases from V and 7 bases from J, with 10 bases in between. Germline values: CDR1 SGHRS, CDR2 YFSETQ. This CDR3 region has 13 residues. Full variable domain (missing parts from reference TRBV5-1 and TRBJ1-1): KAGVTQTPRYLIKTRGQQVTLSCSPISGHRSVSWYQQTPGQGLQFLFEYFSETQRNKGNFPGRFSGRQFSNSRSEMNVSTLELGDSALYLCASSLAPPLEAFFGQGTRLTVV.